Listed below are T cell receptor beta chains from one sample, sequenced in a study of identical twins. TCRdb re-called the 5' RACE reads with MiXCR, one entry per CDR3 protein. The data contain 200,000 to 250,000 distinct CDR3 sequences, 7.5% of them singletons. Another study also made use of these data, one on yellow fever vaccine responses in identical twins.

What was sequenced was memory (CD45RO+) T cells sorted from blood. These receptors all stem from a woman aged 18 to 35 in good health. Each CDR3 is given with its conserved first and last residue. Each record gives: V gene, clone size, D gene, J gene, CDR3 DNA, CDR3 protein. A D gene is named only where the DNA matches it firmly. Some rows mark clone size as missing; the rest say once, few, many or name a class of expanded clone.

>TRBV5-1|many|.|TRBJ1-5
TGCGCCAGCAGCTTGGAGGGAAATAGCAATCAGCCCCAGCATTTT
CASSLEGNSNQPQHF
>TRBV7-9|.|.|TRBJ1-1
TGTGCCAGCAGCTTAAACCAAAGGACTGAAGCTTTCTTT
CASSLNQRTEAFF
>TRBV28|few|.|TRBJ2-7
TGTGCCAGCAGTTCCCAGGGGTGGGAGCAGTACTTC
CASSSQGWEQYF
>TRBV7-9|.|.|TRBJ2-7
TGTGCCAGCAGCTCGACAGTGAGAATGACTTTAGGCTACGAGCAGTACTTC
CASSSTVRMTLGYEQYF
>TRBV20-1|.|.|TRBJ1-1
TGCAGTGCTAGACAGGGGATGAACACTGAAGCTTTCTTT
CSARQGMNTEAFF
>TRBV20-1|.|.|TRBJ2-3
TGCAGTGCCCGGGGGGCTAGCGGACGCACAGATACGCAGTATTTT
CSARGASGRTDTQYF
>TRBV25-1|few|.|TRBJ2-5
TGTGCCAGCAGTGAAGGCCGGCTAGCGAGCGGGGAGACCCAGTACTTC
CASSEGRLASGETQYF
>TRBV6-5|.|.|TRBJ1-6
TGTGCCAGCAGTTCCGGATGGGGGAATTCACCCCTCCACTTT
CASSSGWGNSPLHF
>TRBV7-3|.|TRBD1|TRBJ1-1
TGTGCCAGCAGCCTTGTCGGGACAGGGGGAGCTGAAGCTTTCTTT
CASSLVGTGGAEAFF
>TRBV12-3/TRBV12-4|many|.|TRBJ2-7
TGTGCCAGCAGTCAAGCGACAGGCTTCTACGAGCAGTACTTC
CASSQATGFYEQYF
>TRBV20-1|.|TRBD1|TRBJ1-1
TGCAGTGCCAGATCATTCGTCGGGACAGGGGCAACTGAAGCTTTCTTT
CSARSFVGTGATEAFF
>TRBV20-1|few|TRBD1|TRBJ1-2
TGCAGTGCCCGCATTCAGACACAGGGACAGGGACACTATGGCTACACCTTC
CSARIQTQGQGHYGYTF
>TRBV9|many|.|TRBJ2-1
TGTGCCAGCAGCGAGGGGGTTAATGAGCAGTTCTTC
CASSEGVNEQFF